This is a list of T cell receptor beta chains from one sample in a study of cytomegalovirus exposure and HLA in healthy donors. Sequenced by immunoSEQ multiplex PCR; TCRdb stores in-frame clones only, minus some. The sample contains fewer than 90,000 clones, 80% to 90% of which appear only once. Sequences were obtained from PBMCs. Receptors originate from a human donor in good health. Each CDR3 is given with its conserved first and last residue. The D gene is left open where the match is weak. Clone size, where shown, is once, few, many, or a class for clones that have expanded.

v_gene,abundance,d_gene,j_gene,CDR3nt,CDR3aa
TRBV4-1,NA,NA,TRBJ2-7,TGCGCCAGCAGCCCCTTAGCGAGAAACTACGAGCAGTACTTC,CASSPLARNYEQYF
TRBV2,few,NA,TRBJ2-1,TGTGCCAGCAACGTGGGGGGATCCTACAATGAGCAGTTCTTC,CASNVGGSYNEQFF
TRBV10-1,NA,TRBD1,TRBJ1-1,TGCGCCAGCAGAGGGTACCGGTACAGGGGAAGACGGGGTAAAATCATGAACACTGAAGCTTTCTTT,CASRGYRYRGRRGKIMNTEAFF
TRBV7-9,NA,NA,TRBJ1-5,TGTGCCAGCAGCTCCGGGGGTATTAGTCAGCCCCAGCATTTT,CASSSGGISQPQHF
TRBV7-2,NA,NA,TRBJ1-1,TGTGCCAGCAGCTTAGCGGTAGCCACGAACACTGAAGCTTTCTTT,CASSLAVATNTEAFF
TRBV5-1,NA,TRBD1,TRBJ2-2,TGCGCCAGCAGCCCTCGGTGGGGACAGGGCACCGGGGAGCTGTTTTTT,CASSPRWGQGTGELFF
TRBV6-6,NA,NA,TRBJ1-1,TGTGCCAGCACCCAGGCCTTCATGAACACTGAAGCTTTCTTT,CASTQAFMNTEAFF
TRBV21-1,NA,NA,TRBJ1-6,TGTGCCAGCAGTGAGAGCTCCTATAATTCACCCCTCCACTTT,CASSESSYNSPLHF
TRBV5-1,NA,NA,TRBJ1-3,TGCGCCAGCAGGTCAGGCTCTGGAAACACCATATATTTT,CASRSGSGNTIYF
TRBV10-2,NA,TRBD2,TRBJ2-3,TGCGCCAGCAGTGATAGGGGTTGGGCGGGGGGAGAACTTAGCACAGATACGCAGTATTTT,CASSDRGWAGGELSTDTQYF
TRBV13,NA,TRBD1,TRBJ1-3,TGTGCCAGCAGCTTACAGGGGGCGCCAGGAAACACCATATATTTT,CASSLQGAPGNTIYF
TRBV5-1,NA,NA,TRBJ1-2,TGCGCCAGCAGCCCCGGGGATCCGGGACTCCTGCCCTATGGCTACACCTTC,CASSPGDPGLLPYGYTF
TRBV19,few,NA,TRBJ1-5,TGTGCCAGTAGTACACAGGGACTACTTAGCAATCAGCCCCAGCATTTT,CASSTQGLLSNQPQHF
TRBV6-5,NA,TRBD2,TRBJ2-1,TGTGCCAGCAGTTCCGCGGGGGCGGGGGGGCTGAATGAGCAGTTCTTC,CASSSAGAGGLNEQFF
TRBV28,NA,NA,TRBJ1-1,TGTGCCATCAAACATACTGAAGCTTTCTTT,CAIKHTEAFF
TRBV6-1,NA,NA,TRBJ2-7,TGTGCCAGCAGTGCGTCTTATTCCTACGAGCAGTACTTC,CASSASYSYEQYF
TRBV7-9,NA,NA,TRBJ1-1,TGTTCCAGCAGCGTAATGAACACTGAAGCTTTCTTT,CSSSVMNTEAFF
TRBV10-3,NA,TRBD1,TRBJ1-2,TGTGCCATCAGTGGGATAGGGGGCTCTAGCTATGGCTACCCCTTC,CAISGIGGSSYGYPF
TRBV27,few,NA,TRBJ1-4,TGTGCCAGCAGTTCCCGAGTTGCAACTAATGAAAAACTGTTTTTT,CASSSRVATNEKLFF
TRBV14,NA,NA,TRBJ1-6,TGTGCCAGCAGCCAAAAGGGAGGATATAATTCACCCCTCCACTTT,CASSQKGGYNSPLHF
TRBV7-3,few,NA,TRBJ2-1,TGTGCCAGCAGCCCGACTAGTGCCCTCCCAATGAGGGAGCAGTTCTTC,CASSPTSALPMREQFF
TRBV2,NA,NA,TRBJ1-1,TGTGCCAGCAGTAACAGGGCATTAAACACTGAAGCTTTCTTT,CASSNRALNTEAFF